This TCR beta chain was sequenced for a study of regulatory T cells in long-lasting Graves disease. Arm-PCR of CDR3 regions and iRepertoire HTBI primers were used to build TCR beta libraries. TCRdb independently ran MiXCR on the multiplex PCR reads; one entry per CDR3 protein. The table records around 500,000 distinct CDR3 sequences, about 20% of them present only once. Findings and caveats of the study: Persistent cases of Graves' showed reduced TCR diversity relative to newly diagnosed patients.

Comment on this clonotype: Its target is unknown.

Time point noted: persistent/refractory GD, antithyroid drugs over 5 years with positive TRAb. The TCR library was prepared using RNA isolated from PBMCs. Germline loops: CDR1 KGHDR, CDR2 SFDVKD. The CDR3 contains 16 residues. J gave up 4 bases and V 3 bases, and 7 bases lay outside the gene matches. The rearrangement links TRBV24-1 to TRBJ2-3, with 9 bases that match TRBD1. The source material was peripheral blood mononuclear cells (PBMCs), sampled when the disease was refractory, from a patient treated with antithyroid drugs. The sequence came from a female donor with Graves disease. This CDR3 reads CATSDPGTGISDTQYF. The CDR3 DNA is TGTGCCACCAGTGATCCCGGGACAGGGATATCAGATACGCAGTATTTT.